Listed below are T cell receptor beta chains from one sample, sequenced in a study of cytomegalovirus exposure and HLA in healthy donors. Produced via immunoSEQ multiplex PCR; TCRdb's table is partial and in-frame only. The sample consists of tens of thousands of clones, 90% to 95% of them appearing once. Source material: PBMCs. These receptor sequences come from a man younger than 35 in good health and CMV-seropositive. The CDR3 runs from the conserved cysteine through the conserved F or W. Each record gives: D gene, clone size, V gene, J gene, CDR3 DNA, CDR3 protein. The D gene is left open where the match is weak. Only some rows state a clone size, as once, few, many or a class for expanded clones.

d_call: NA
clone_size: NA
v_call: TRBV7-6
j_call: TRBJ2-7
cdr3_nt: TGTGCCAGCAGCTTAGTGGAGGGGACGGGGCTCGAGCAGTACTTC
cdr3_aa: CASSLVEGTGLEQYF

d_call: NA
clone_size: NA
v_call: TRBV5-6
j_call: TRBJ1-1
cdr3_nt: TGTGCCAGCAGCCAGGGAATGAACACTGAAGCTTTCTTT
cdr3_aa: CASSQGMNTEAFF

d_call: NA
clone_size: NA
v_call: TRBV19
j_call: TRBJ1-5
cdr3_nt: TGTGCCAGTAGTTTCCAAAATAGCAATCAGCCCCAGCATTTT
cdr3_aa: CASSFQNSNQPQHF

d_call: TRBD2
clone_size: NA
v_call: TRBV12-5
j_call: TRBJ2-1
cdr3_nt: TGTGCTAGTGGTCGAGCCGGACTAGCGACGGAAAATGAGCAGTTCTTC
cdr3_aa: CASGRAGLATENEQFF

d_call: TRBD1
clone_size: NA
v_call: TRBV9
j_call: TRBJ2-5
cdr3_nt: TGTGCCAGCAGCGTAGACTCAGGGGGCAGAGAGACCCAGTACTTC
cdr3_aa: CASSVDSGGRETQYF

d_call: NA
clone_size: NA
v_call: TRBV4-1
j_call: TRBJ2-3
cdr3_nt: TGCGCCAGCAGCCCCCAGCCCGTCGGGGGAAGCGTAGATACGCAGTATTTT
cdr3_aa: CASSPQPVGGSVDTQYF

d_call: TRBD1
clone_size: NA
v_call: TRBV5-1
j_call: TRBJ1-6
cdr3_nt: TGCGCCAGCAGCTTGGCCCGACAGGGCCCTTCACCCCTCCACTTT
cdr3_aa: CASSLARQGPSPLHF

d_call: TRBD1
clone_size: NA
v_call: TRBV7-2
j_call: TRBJ2-1
cdr3_nt: TGTGCCAGCAGCTTAGGGGGGACAGGCCAGTTCTTC
cdr3_aa: CASSLGGTGQFF

d_call: NA
clone_size: NA
v_call: TRBV13
j_call: TRBJ2-3
cdr3_nt: TGTGCCAGCAGCTTAGCTGGGCAGGGCATTACAGATACGCAGTATTTT
cdr3_aa: CASSLAGQGITDTQYF

d_call: TRBD1
clone_size: NA
v_call: TRBV6-1
j_call: TRBJ1-5
cdr3_nt: TGTGCCAGCAGTGAGGTGGATGGGACAGGGTATCAGCCCCAGCATTTT
cdr3_aa: CASSEVDGTGYQPQHF

d_call: TRBD1
clone_size: NA
v_call: TRBV5-1
j_call: TRBJ1-1
cdr3_nt: TGCGCCAGCAGCCTGGGGGACAGCCCGGGCGGGACTGAAGCTTTCTTT
cdr3_aa: CASSLGDSPGGTEAFF

d_call: NA
clone_size: NA
v_call: TRBV6-1
j_call: TRBJ2-7
cdr3_nt: TGTGCCAGCAGGGCCGGGACAATTTTAGACAACGAGCAGTACTTC
cdr3_aa: CASRAGTILDNEQYF

d_call: NA
clone_size: NA
v_call: TRBV20-1
j_call: TRBJ1-5
cdr3_nt: TGCAGTGCTTTCGGGGGGGAGGCCCAGCATTTT
cdr3_aa: CSAFGGEAQHF

d_call: NA
clone_size: NA
v_call: TRBV15
j_call: TRBJ2-3
cdr3_nt: TGTGCCACCAGCAGAGAGTTGTCGGCAGGGACTAGCACAGATACGCAGTATTTT
cdr3_aa: CATSRELSAGTSTDTQYF

d_call: NA
clone_size: once
v_call: TRBV19
j_call: TRBJ2-7
cdr3_nt: TGTGCCAGTAGTATAGATCCTCAACGAGGCTCCTACGAGCAGTACTTC
cdr3_aa: CASSIDPQRGSYEQYF

d_call: TRBD2
clone_size: NA
v_call: TRBV5-1
j_call: TRBJ2-1
cdr3_nt: TGCGCCAGCGACGGACTAGCGGGGAATGAGCAGTTCTTC
cdr3_aa: CASDGLAGNEQFF

d_call: TRBD1
clone_size: NA
v_call: TRBV10-2
j_call: TRBJ1-1
cdr3_nt: TGCGCCAGCAGTGGACAGGGGATCACTGAAGCTTTCTTT
cdr3_aa: CASSGQGITEAFF

d_call: NA
clone_size: NA
v_call: TRBV4-1
j_call: TRBJ1-6
cdr3_nt: TGCGCCAGCAGCCAAGATCTCCCCAGGGCTGGCTCACCCCTCCACTTT
cdr3_aa: CASSQDLPRAGSPLHF

d_call: NA
clone_size: NA
v_call: TRBV7-9
j_call: TRBJ1-1
cdr3_nt: TGTGCCAGCAGCTTAACGGGGAAAGCTTTCTTT
cdr3_aa: CASSLTGKAFF